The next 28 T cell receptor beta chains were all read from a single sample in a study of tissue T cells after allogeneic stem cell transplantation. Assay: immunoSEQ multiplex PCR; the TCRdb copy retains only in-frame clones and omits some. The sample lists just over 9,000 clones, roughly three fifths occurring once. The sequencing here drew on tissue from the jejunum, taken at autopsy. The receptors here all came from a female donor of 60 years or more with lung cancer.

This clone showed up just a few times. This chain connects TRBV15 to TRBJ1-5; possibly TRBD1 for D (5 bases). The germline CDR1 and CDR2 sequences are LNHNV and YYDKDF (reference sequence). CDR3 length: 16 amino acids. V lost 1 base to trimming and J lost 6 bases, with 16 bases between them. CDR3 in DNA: TGTGCCACCAGCAGAGTTACCGGGGCCGGGGGTCAGCCCCAGCATTTT. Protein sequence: CATSRVTGAGGQPQHF.

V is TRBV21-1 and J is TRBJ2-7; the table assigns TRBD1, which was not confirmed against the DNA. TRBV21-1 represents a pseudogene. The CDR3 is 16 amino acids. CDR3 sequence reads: CASSNIPGQEAYEQYF. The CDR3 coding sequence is TGTGCCAGCAGCAATATACCGGGACAGGAGGCCTACGAGCAGTACTTC.

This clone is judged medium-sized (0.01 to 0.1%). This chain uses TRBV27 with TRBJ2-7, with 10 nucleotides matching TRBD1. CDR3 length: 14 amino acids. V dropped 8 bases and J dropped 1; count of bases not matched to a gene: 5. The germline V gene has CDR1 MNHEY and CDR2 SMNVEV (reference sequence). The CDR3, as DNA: TGTGCCAGCCAGACAGGGGGCAAATCCTACGAGCAGTACTTC. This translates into CASQTGGKSYEQYF.

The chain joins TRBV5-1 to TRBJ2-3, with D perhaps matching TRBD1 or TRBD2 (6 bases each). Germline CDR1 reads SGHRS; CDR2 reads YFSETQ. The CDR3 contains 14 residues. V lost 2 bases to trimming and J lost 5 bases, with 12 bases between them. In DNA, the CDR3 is TGCGCCAGCAGCTTCGGGGGCCGACAAGATACGCAGTATTTT. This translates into CASSFGGRQDTQYF.

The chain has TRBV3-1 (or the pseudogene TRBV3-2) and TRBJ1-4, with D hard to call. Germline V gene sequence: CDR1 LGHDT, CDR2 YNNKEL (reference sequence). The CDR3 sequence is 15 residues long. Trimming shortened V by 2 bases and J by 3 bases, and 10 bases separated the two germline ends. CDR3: CASSQNSLPNEKLFF. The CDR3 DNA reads TGTGCCAGCAGCCAAAATAGTCTTCCTAATGAAAAACTGTTTTTT.

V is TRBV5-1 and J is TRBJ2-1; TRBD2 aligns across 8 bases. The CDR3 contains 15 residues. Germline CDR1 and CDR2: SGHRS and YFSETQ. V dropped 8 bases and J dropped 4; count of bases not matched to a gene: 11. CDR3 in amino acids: CASGRRVAGYNEQFF. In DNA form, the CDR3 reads TGCGCCAGTGGAAGAAGGGTAGCGGGGTACAATGAGCAGTTCTTC.

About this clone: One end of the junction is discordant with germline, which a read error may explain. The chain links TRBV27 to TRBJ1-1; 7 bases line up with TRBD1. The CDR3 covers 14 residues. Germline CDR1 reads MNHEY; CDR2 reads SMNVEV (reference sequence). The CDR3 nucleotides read TGTGGCAGCAGAAGACCCGACAGGGCTTCCGAAGCTTTCTTT. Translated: CGSRRPDRASEAFF.

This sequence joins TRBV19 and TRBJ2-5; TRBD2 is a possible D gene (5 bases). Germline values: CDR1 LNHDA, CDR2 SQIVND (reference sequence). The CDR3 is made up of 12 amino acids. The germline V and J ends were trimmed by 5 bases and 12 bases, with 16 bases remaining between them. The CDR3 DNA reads TGTGCCAGTAGTGGGAGCGGCGCGCTGGAGTACTTC. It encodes CASSGSGALEYF.

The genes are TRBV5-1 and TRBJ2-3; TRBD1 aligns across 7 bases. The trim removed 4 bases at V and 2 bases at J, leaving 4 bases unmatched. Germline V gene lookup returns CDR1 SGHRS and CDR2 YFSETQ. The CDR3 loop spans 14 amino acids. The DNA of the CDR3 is TGCGCCAGCAGCCCACAGGGGCCCACAGATACGCAGTATTTT. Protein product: CASSPQGPTDTQYF. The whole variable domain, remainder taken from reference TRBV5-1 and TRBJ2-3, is KAGVTQTPRYLIKTRGQQVTLSCSPISGHRSVSWYQQTPGQGLQFLFEYFSETQRNKGNFPGRFSGRQFSNSRSEMNVSTLELGDSALYLCASSPQGPTDTQYFGPGTRLTVL.

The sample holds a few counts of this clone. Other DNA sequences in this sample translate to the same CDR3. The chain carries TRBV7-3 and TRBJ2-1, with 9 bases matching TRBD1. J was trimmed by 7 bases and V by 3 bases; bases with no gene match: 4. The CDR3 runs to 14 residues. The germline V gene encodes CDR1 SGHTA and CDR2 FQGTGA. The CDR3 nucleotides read TGTGCCAGCAGCTTGGGGGACAGGGTGAATGAGCAGTTCTTC. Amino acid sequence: CASSLGDRVNEQFF.

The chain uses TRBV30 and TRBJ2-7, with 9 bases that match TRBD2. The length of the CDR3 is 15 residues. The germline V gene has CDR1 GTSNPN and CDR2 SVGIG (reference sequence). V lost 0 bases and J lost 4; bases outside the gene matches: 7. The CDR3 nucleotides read TGTGCCTGGAGTGTAAAGCGGGAGGCCCGTTACGAGCAGTACTTC. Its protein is CAWSVKREARYEQYF.

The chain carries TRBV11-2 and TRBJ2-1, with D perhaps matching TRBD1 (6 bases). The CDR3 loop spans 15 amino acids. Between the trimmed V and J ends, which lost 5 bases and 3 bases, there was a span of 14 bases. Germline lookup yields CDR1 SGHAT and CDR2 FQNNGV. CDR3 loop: CASSPGVLVYNEQFF. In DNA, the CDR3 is TGTGCCAGCAGCCCAGGGGTACTTGTCTACAATGAGCAGTTCTTC.

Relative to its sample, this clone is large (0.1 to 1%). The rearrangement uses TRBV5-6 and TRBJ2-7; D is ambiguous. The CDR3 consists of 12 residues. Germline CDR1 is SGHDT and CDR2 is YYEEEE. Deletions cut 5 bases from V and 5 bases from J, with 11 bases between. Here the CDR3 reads CASSSLRNEQYF. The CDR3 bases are TGTGCCAGCAGTTCCCTTCGGAACGAGCAGTACTTC.

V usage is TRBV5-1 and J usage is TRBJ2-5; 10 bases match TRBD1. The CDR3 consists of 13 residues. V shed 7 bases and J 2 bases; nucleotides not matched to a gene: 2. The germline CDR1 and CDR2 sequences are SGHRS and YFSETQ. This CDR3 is CASGGQGQETQYF. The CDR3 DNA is TGCGCCAGCGGGGGACAGGGGCAAGAGACCCAGTACTTC.

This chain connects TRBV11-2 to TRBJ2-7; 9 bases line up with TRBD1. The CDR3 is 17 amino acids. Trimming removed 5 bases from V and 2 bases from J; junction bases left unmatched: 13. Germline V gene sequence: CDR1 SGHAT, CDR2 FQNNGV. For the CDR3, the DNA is TGTGCCAGCAGCGCGCCCGGGACAGGGAGGGCAGCCTACGAGCAGTACTTC. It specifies CASSAPGTGRAAYEQYF.

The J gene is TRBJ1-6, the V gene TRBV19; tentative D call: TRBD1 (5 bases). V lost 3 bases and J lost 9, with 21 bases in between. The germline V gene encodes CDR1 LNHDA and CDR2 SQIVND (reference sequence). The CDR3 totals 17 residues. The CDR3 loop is CASSMRAKEGVVSPLHF. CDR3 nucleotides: TGTGCCAGTAGTATGCGGGCAAAAGAAGGGGTGGTTTCACCCCTCCACTTT.

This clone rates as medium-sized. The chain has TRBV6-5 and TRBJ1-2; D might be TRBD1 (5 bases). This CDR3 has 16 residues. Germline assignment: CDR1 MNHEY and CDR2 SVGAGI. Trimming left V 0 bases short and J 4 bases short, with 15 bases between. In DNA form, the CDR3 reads TGTGCCAGCAGTTACTCGGGGCAGGCGGAAGGCTATGGCTACACCTTC. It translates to CASSYSGQAEGYGYTF.

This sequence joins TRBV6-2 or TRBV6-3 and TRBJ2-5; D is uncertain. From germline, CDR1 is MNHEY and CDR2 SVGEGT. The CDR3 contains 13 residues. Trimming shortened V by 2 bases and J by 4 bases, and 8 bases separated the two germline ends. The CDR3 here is CASSYNDGETQYF. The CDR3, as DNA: TGTGCCAGCAGTTACAATGACGGAGAGACCCAGTACTTC.

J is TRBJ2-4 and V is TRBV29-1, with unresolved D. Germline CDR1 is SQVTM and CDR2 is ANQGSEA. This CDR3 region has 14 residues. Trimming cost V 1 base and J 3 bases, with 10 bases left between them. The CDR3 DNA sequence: TGCAGCGTTGAAGTTGGTGGGGACAAAAACATTCAGTACTTC. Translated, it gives CSVEVGGDKNIQYF.

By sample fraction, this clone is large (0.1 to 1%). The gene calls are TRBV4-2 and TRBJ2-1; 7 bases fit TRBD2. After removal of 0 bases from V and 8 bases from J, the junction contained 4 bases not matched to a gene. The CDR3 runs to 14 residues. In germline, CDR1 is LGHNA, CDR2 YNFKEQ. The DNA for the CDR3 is TGTGCCAGCAGCCAAGATACGACTAGCCATGAGCAGTTCTTC. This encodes CASSQDTTSHEQFF.

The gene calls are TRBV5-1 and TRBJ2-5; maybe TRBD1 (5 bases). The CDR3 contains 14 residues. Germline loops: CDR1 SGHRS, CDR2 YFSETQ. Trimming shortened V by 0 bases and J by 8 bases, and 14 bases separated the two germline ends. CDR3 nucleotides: TGCGCCAGCAGCTTGGACCCAATGCAGGGTACCCAGTACTTC. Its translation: CASSLDPMQGTQYF.

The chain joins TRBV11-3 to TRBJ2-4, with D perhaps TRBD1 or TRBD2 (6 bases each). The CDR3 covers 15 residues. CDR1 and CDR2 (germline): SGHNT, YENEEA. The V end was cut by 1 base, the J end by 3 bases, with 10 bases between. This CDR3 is CASSLGGGGKNIQYF. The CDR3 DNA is TGTGCCAGCAGCTTAGGTGGAGGGGGCAAAAACATTCAGTACTTC.

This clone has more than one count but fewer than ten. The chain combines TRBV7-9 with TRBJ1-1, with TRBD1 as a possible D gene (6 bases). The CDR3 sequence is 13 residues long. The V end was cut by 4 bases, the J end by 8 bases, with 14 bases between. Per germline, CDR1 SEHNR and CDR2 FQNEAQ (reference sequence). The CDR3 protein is CASSSSGHGEAFF. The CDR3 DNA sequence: TGTGCCAGCAGCTCATCGGGACACGGAGAAGCTTTCTTT.

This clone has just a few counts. The CDR3 DNA reads as TGTGCCAGCAGTTACTCGAGGGGGACGACTGAAGCTTTCTTT. This translates into CASSYSRGTTEAFF. This chain joins TRBV6-6 and TRBJ1-1, with a tentative D call TRBD1 (6 bases). The germline CDR1 and CDR2 sequences are MNHNY and SVGAGI (reference sequence). Between the trimmed V and J ends, which lost 0 bases and 5 bases, there was a span of 10 bases. CDR3 length equals 14 residues.

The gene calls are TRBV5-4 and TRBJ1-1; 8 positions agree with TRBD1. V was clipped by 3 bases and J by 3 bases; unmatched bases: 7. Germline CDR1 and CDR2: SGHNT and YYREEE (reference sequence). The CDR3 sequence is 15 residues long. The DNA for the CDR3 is TGTGCCAGCAGCTCCACAGGGGGAAAGGACACTGAAGCTTTCTTT. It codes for CASSSTGGKDTEAFF.

The CDR3 nucleotides are TGTGCCAGTAGTGAACGAGGACAGGGCAGCGAGCAGTACTTC. This gives the protein CASSERGQGSEQYF. This chain joins TRBV19 and TRBJ2-7, with 8 positions matching TRBD1. Germline CDR1 reads LNHDA; CDR2 reads SQIVND (reference sequence). The CDR3 consists of 14 residues. J gave up 6 bases and V 5 bases, and 9 bases lay outside the gene matches.

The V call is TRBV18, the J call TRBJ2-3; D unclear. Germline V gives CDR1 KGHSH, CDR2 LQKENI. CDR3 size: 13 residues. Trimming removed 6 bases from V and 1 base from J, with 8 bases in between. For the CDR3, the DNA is TGTGCCAGCTCCAACACGGGCACAGATACGCAGTATTTT. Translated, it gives CASSNTGTDTQYF.

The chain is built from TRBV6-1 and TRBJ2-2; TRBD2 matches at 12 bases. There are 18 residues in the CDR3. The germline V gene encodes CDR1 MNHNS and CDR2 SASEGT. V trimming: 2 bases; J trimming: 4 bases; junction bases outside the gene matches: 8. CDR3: CASSELLAGGSRTGELFF. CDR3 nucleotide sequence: TGTGCCAGCAGTGAATTGCTAGCGGGAGGGTCGCGCACCGGGGAGCTGTTTTTT.